A selection of T cell receptor beta chains follows, all from one sample in a study of blood T cells in healthy people across ages. TCRdb independently ran MiXCR on the 5' RACE reads; one entry per CDR3 protein. The table records fewer than 2,000,000 distinct CDR3 sequences, about 31% of them present only once. The sample consisted of blood. The receptors were gathered from a woman in her 30s in good health. Each CDR3 is given with its conserved first and last residue. D genes are given only for firm matches. Size tells how often a clone was seen (once, few, many) or the class of an expanded clone, and some rows leave it out.

D gene	V gene	clone size	J gene	CDR3 DNA	CDR3 protein
-	TRBV3-1	-	TRBJ1-1	TGTGCCAGCAGCCAAGAGGCTAGGATGAACACTGAAGCTTTCTTT	CASSQEARMNTEAFF
TRBD2	TRBV20-1	-	TRBJ2-1	TGCAGTGCTAGAGTGCGGGGGGGCCGGAACAATGAGCAGTTCTTC	CSARVRGGRNNEQFF
TRBD1	TRBV4-2	few	TRBJ1-5	TGTGCCAGCAGCCCGATGGACAGGGCAAGCAATCAGCCCCAGCATTTT	CASSPMDRASNQPQHF
-	TRBV29-1	many	TRBJ2-7	TGCAGCGTTAGAGGCAACTCCTACGAGCAGTACTTC	CSVRGNSYEQYF
TRBD2	TRBV29-1	many	TRBJ2-5	TGCAGCGTCGGGGGGAGCAGGACAAACCAAGAGACCCAGTACTTC	CSVGGSRTNQETQYF
-	TRBV13	few	TRBJ2-7	TGTGCCAGCAGCTTAGGCCGGAACGGGCCCGAGCAGTACTTC	CASSLGRNGPEQYF
-	TRBV4-1	many	TRBJ2-7	TGCGCCAGCAGCCAAGCATCAGGGGGGCTCTCCTACGAGCAGTACTTC	CASSQASGGLSYEQYF
-	TRBV20-1	few	TRBJ2-5	TGCAGTGCTAGAGCGCGGCTAACCGACCGGCGGGAGACCCAGTACTTC	CSARARLTDRRETQYF
TRBD1	TRBV6-5	-	TRBJ1-1	TGTGCCAGCAGACAAAACCGGGACAGGGGTGAAGCTTTCTTT	CASRQNRDRGEAFF
-	TRBV29-1	-	TRBJ1-2	TGCAGCGGGGGGCTCGACAACGTCCATGGCTACACCTTC	CSGGLDNVHGYTF
-	TRBV7-9	-	TRBJ2-1	TGTGCCAGCAGCCCGCGCGGGACAGAGTCCTACAATGAGCAGTTCTTC	CASSPRGTESYNEQFF
-	TRBV5-1	-	TRBJ2-5	TGCGCCAGCAGCCCCTACCTTGCGGAAGAGACCCAGTACTTC	CASSPYLAEETQYF
-	TRBV5-1	-	TRBJ2-7	TGCGCCAGCAGTACCCGGAACAACGAGCAGTACTTC	CASSTRNNEQYF
-	TRBV7-9	-	TRBJ1-1	TGTGCCAGCAGCTTAGAGTCGGGTGGGACTTTTTGGACTGAAGCTTTCTTT	CASSLESGGTFWTEAFF
-	TRBV20-1	-	TRBJ1-1	TGCAGTGCCGAAAACGTGGCGTTTTTTTACACTGAAGCTTTCTTT	CSAENVAFFYTEAFF
-	TRBV4-1	-	TRBJ1-2	TGCGCCAGCAGCCAAGATAACGGACGTAACTATGGCTACACCTTC	CASSQDNGRNYGYTF
TRBD2	TRBV3-1	few	TRBJ2-5	TGTGCCAGCAGCCAAACGAGGACTAGCGGGAGGGCGGGCCAGTACTTC	CASSQTRTSGRAGQYF
-	TRBV27	few	TRBJ2-1	TGTGCCAGCAGTTTAGATCCGGGAGCAGGAAATGAGCAGTTCTTC	CASSLDPGAGNEQFF
-	TRBV12-3/TRBV12-4	-	TRBJ1-1	TGTGCCAGCAGTTTACGGGGAACGCCTGAAGCTTTCTTT	CASSLRGTPEAFF
TRBD2	TRBV3-1	-	TRBJ2-3	TGTGCCAGCAGCCAGAGAGCGGGGGCATCAGATACGCAGTATTTT	CASSQRAGASDTQYF
-	TRBV27	-	TRBJ2-5	TGTGCCAGCGGATCCCCCTGGGGGTCCTCCCAAGAGACCCAGTACTTC	CASGSPWGSSQETQYF
TRBD1	TRBV2	few	TRBJ2-7	TGTGCCAGCAGTGAAGGGACAGGAGATTACTACGAGCAGTACTTC	CASSEGTGDYYEQYF
-	TRBV4-1	-	TRBJ2-3	TGCGCCAGCAGCCAACTCAGCGAGAGAAGTCCAGATACGCAGTATTTT	CASSQLSERSPDTQYF
-	TRBV20-1	-	TRBJ1-1	TGCAGTGCTGCTCCCGGGACTCCAGTGGGGACTGAAGCTTTCTTT	CSAAPGTPVGTEAFF
-	TRBV6-1	few	TRBJ2-5	TGTGCCAGCATATCCCCTGAGGGAGAGACCCAGTACTTC	CASISPEGETQYF
TRBD2	TRBV7-9	-	TRBJ2-7	TGTGCCAGCAGCCCTAGCGGGAGGGCCCACTACGAGCAGTACTTC	CASSPSGRAHYEQYF